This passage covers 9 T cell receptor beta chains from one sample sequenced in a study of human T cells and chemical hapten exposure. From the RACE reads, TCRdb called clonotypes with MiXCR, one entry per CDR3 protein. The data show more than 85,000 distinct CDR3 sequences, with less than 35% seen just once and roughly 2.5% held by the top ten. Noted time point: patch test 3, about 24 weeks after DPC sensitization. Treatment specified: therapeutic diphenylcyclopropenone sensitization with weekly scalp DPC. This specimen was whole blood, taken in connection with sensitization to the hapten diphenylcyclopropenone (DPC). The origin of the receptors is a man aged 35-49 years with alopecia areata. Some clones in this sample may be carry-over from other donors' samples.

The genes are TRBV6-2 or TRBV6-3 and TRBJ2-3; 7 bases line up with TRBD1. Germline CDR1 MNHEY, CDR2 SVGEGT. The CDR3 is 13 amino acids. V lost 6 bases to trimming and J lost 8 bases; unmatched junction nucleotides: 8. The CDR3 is CASRRDRDPTQYF. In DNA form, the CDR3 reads TGTGCCAGCAGACGCGACAGGGATCCTACGCAGTATTTT.

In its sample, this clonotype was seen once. This CDR3 reads CASSPGGFNQPQHF. In DNA, the CDR3 is TGTGCCAGCAGTCCCGGAGGATTTAATCAGCCCCAGCATTTT. The chain employs TRBV6-2 or TRBV6-3 and TRBJ1-5; no clear D gene. CDR1 MNHEY and CDR2 SVGEGT come from the germline V gene. This CDR3 region has 14 residues. The ends were cut back, 5 bases at V and 4 bases at J, with 12 bases in the middle.

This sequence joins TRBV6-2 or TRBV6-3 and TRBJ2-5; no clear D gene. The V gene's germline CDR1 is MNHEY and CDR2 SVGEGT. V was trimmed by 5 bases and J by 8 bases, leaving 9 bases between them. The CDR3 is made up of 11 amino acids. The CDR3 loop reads CASSHPSTQYF. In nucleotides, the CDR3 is TGTGCCAGCAGTCACCCTAGTACCCAGTACTTC.

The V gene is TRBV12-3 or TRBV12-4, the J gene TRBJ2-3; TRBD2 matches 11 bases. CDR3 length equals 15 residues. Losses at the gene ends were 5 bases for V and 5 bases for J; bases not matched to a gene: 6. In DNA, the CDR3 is TGTGCCAGCAGTCGACTAGCGGGAAACATAGATACGCAGTATTTT. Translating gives CASSRLAGNIDTQYF.

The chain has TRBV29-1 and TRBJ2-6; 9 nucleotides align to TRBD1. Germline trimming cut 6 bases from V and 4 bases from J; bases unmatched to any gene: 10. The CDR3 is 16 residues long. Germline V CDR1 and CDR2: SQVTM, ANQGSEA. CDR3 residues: CSVSLQGARGANVLTF. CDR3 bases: TGCAGCGTATCCCTACAGGGGGCGAGGGGGGCCAACGTCCTGACTTTC.

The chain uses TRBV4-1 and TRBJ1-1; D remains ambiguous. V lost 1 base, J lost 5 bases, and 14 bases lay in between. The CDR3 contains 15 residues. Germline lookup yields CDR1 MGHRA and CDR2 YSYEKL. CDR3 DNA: TGCGCCAGCAGCCAAGGAGGACGGCCGGAGACTGAAGCTTTCTTT. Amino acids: CASSQGGRPETEAFF.

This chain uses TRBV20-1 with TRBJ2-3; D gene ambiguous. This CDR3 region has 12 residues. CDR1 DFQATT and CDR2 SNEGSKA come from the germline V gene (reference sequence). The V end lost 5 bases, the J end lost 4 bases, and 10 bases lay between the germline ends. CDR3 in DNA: TGCAGTGCTCGTCCAGCCCCAGATACGCAGTATTTT. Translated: CSARPAPDTQYF.

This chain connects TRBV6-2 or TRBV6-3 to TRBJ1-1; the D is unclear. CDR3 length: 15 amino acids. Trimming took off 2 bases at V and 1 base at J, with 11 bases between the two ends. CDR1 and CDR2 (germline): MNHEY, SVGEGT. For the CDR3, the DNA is TGTGCCAGCAGTTACGTCGGGAGACCGAACACTGAAGCTTTCTTT. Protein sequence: CASSYVGRPNTEAFF.

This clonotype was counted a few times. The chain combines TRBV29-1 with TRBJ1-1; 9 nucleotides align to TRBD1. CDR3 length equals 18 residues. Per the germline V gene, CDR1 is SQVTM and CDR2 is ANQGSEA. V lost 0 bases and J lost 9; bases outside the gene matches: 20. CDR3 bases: TGCAGCGTTGAAGATTCCGGCGGGACAGGGTCCCTCATCGGGAAAGCTTTCTTT. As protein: CSVEDSGGTGSLIGKAFF.